These 21 T cell receptor beta chains share one sample of origin, sequenced in a study of control samples from healthy donors and cancer patients (dated by TCRdb to the early 2020s). The library was generated by the immunoSEQ multiplex PCR assay. TCRdb mirrors the immuneACCESS table, restricted to in-frame sequences. Some clones are absent from its copies; in checked studies, under half trace to an unresolved V gene, and the reason for the others is unknown. The sample contains tens of thousands of clones, roughly 84% of them found a single time. 3.5% to 4% of the sample rests with the top ten. The sample taken for sequencing was blood. Receptor source: a woman between 45 and 65 years old in good health.

The rearrangement uses TRBV21-1 and TRBJ1-4; TRBD1 is the table's D call and was not checked against the DNA. TRBV21-1 is a recognized pseudogene. CDR3 length: 14 residues. The CDR3 sequence is CASPKTGQGVELFF. CDR3 bases: TGTGCCAGCCCAAAGACGGGACAGGGCGTGGAACTGTTTTTT.

The chain couples TRBV6-5 to TRBJ1-1; D remains unclear. Per the germline V gene, CDR1 is MNHEY and CDR2 is SVGAGI. CDR3 size: 13 residues. Trimming shortened V by 8 bases and J by 1 base, and 11 bases separated the two germline ends. The CDR3 loop is CASRETWNTEAFF. CDR3 bases: TGTGCCAGCCGAGAAACCTGGAACACTGAAGCTTTCTTT.

V usage is TRBV6-2 or TRBV6-3 and J usage is TRBJ1-1; D gene ambiguous. Germline lookup yields CDR1 MNHEY and CDR2 SVGEGT. Between the trimmed V and J ends, which lost 4 bases and 4 bases, there was a span of 10 bases. The CDR3 runs to 13 residues. The CDR3 DNA is TGTGCCAGCAGTTTCCGTCCCGGCACTGAAGCTTTCTTT. It encodes CASSFRPGTEAFF.

V is TRBV27 and J is TRBJ2-1; tentative D call: TRBD2 (6 bases). The germline V gene has CDR1 MNHEY and CDR2 SMNVEV (reference sequence). Deletions cut 5 bases from V and 13 bases from J, with 21 bases between. The CDR3 is made up of 14 amino acids. In DNA, the CDR3 is TGTGCCAGCAGTCCGACCCAGACTAGTGCGCGCCAGTTCTTC. As protein: CASSPTQTSARQFF.

This rearrangement joins TRBV29-1 to TRBJ2-2; perhaps TRBD1 as D (6 bases). The CDR3 extends over 13 amino acids. Germline CDR1 SQVTM, CDR2 ANQGSEA. V was trimmed by 7 bases and J by 4 bases, leaving 13 bases between them. The CDR3 DNA reads as TGCAGCGCCCGACAGGCAGGCACCGGGGAGCTGTTTTTT. Translated, it gives CSARQAGTGELFF.

The chain is built from TRBV5-1 and TRBJ2-7; 12 positions match TRBD2. After removal of 4 bases from V and 4 bases from J, the junction contained 12 bases not matched to a gene. Looked up from germline, CDR1 is SGHRS and CDR2 is YFSETQ. This CDR3 has 17 residues. CDR3 nucleotide sequence: TGCGCCAGCAGCCTAAGGACTAGCGGGGTCCCGGGGTACGAGCAGTACTTC. Residues: CASSLRTSGVPGYEQYF. Looking up the rest from reference TRBV5-1 and TRBJ2-7 gives the full variable domain: KAGVTQTPRYLIKTRGQQVTLSCSPISGHRSVSWYQQTPGQGLQFLFEYFSETQRNKGNFPGRFSGRQFSNSRSEMNVSTLELGDSALYLCASSLRTSGVPGYEQYFGPGTRLTVT.

V and J are TRBV5-1 and TRBJ2-1, with 11 nucleotides matching TRBD1. The CDR3 has 18 amino acids. Germline CDR1 is SGHRS and CDR2 is YFSETQ. V gave up 4 bases and J gave up 4 bases; unmatched junction bases: 13. The CDR3: CASSPGQGALLNYNEQFF. The CDR3 DNA reads as TGCGCCAGCAGCCCCGGACAGGGGGCGTTACTTAATTACAATGAGCAGTTCTTC.

V and J are TRBV11-2 and TRBJ1-2; possibly TRBD1 for D (6 bases). CDR1 and CDR2 (germline): SGHAT, FQNNGV. The CDR3 is made up of 15 amino acids. Trimming cost V 6 bases and J 6 bases, with 20 bases left between them. The CDR3 sequence is CASRSLTGKGDGYTF. CDR3 DNA sequence: TGTGCCAGCAGATCACTAACAGGGAAGGGAGATGGCTACACCTTC.

The chain employs TRBV24-1 and TRBJ1-1, with D unclear. CDR1 and CDR2 from the germline V gene are KGHDR and SFDVKD. The CDR3 has 12 residues. The germline V and J ends were trimmed by 4 bases and 8 bases, with 10 bases remaining between them. The chain's CDR3 is CATSDVGLEAFF. The DNA of the CDR3 is TGTGCCACCAGTGACGTCGGCCTCGAAGCTTTCTTT.

This sequence joins TRBV19 and TRBJ1-5; possibly TRBD1 for D (6 bases). The CDR3 has 14 residues. V was shortened by 3 bases and J by 4 bases, with 10 bases between the two germline ends. Germline V gene lookup returns CDR1 LNHDA and CDR2 SQIVND (reference sequence). In DNA, the CDR3 is TGTGCCAGTAGTATTGAGGGGGTAAATCAGCCCCAGCATTTT. It is translated as CASSIEGVNQPQHF.

The V gene is TRBV5-6, the J gene TRBJ2-3, with 7 nucleotides matching TRBD1. Losses at the gene ends were 1 base for V and 5 bases for J; bases not matched to a gene: 13. Germline V gives CDR1 SGHDT, CDR2 YYEEEE. This CDR3 has 17 amino acids. The CDR3 spells CASSLIDRDVAQDTQYF. CDR3 DNA: TGTGCCAGCAGCTTGATCGACAGGGATGTAGCACAAGATACGCAGTATTTT.

The chain's CDR3 is CASSQSLGSGRGGDTQYF. For the CDR3, the DNA is TGCGCCAGCAGCCAATCTCTCGGGAGCGGGAGGGGTGGCGATACGCAGTATTTT. The chain couples TRBV4-1 to TRBJ2-3; 10 positions match TRBD2. Trimming at V came to 2 bases and at J to 6 bases, leaving 14 bases not matched to a gene. Germline CDR1 reads MGHRA; CDR2 reads YSYEKL. The CDR3 loop spans 18 amino acids.

The chain's CDR3 is CASSLGQGAGYTF. CDR3 sequence (DNA): TGCGCCAGCAGCTTGGGACAGGGAGCTGGCTACACCTTC. V gene TRBV5-1 combines with J gene TRBJ1-2; 7 bases fit TRBD1. This CDR3 is built from 13 residues. The germline gives CDR1 SGHRS, CDR2 YFSETQ. V lost 0 bases, J lost 7 bases, and 3 bases stayed unmatched.

This rearrangement joins TRBV27 to TRBJ2-1, with 10 bases identical to TRBD2. In germline, CDR1 is MNHEY, CDR2 SMNVEV (reference sequence). The V and J ends lost 3 bases and 1 base, in that order; junction bases with no gene match: 0. The CDR3 length is 15 residues. The CDR3 DNA sequence: TGTGCCAGCAGTTTGACTAGCGGGTCCTACAATGAGCAGTTCTTC. Its translation: CASSLTSGSYNEQFF.

The chain employs TRBV28 and TRBJ2-1, with D possibly matching TRBD1 (5 bases). CDR1 and CDR2 (germline): MDHEN, SYDVKM. This CDR3 is built from 17 residues. The V end lost 7 bases, the J end lost 7 bases, and 26 bases lay between the germline ends. The chain's CDR3 is CASTPPPSTRGFNEQFF. CDR3 bases: TGTGCCAGCACCCCCCCGCCTTCGACAAGGGGATTTAATGAGCAGTTCTTC.

V usage is TRBV18 and J usage is TRBJ1-1, with 8 positions matching TRBD1. The CDR3 has 15 residues. CDR1 KGHSH and CDR2 LQKENI come from the germline V gene. J lost 3 bases, V lost 4 bases, and 7 bases had no gene match. The DNA for the CDR3 is TGTGCCAGCTCACTAACCTACAGGGGGGACACTGAAGCTTTCTTT. This codes for CASSLTYRGDTEAFF.

DNA for the CDR3: TGTGCCAGCAGCCACGACAGGGGACGATCACCCCTCCACTTT. Translating gives CASSHDRGRSPLHF. The chain combines TRBV9 with TRBJ1-6; 8 positions agree with TRBD1. The CDR3 is made up of 14 amino acids. The germline CDR1 and CDR2 sequences are SGDLS and YYNGEE. The junction had 7 bases not matched to a gene; V was cut back by 4 bases and J by 10 bases. Full variable domain (rest looked up from reference TRBV9 and TRBJ1-6): DSGVTQTPKHLITATGQRVTLRCSPRSGDLSVYWYQQSLDQGLQFLIQYYNGEERAKGNILERFSAQQFPDLHSELNLSSLELGDSALYFCASSHDRGRSPLHFGNGTRLTVT.

This chain uses TRBV27 with TRBJ2-3, with TRBD2 identical over 8 bases. J gave up 1 base and V 4 bases, and 1 base lay outside the gene matches. Germline loops: CDR1 MNHEY, CDR2 SMNVEV (reference sequence). The CDR3 is made up of 14 amino acids. The CDR3 coding sequence is TGTGCCAGCAGTTCGACTAGCGGCACAGATACGCAGTATTTT. Translation: CASSSTSGTDTQYF.

This chain connects TRBV5-1 to TRBJ2-1; D gene unclear. Trimming left V 0 bases short and J 0 bases short, with 7 bases between. The CDR3 is 15 residues long. The germline CDR1 and CDR2 sequences are SGHRS and YFSETQ. For the CDR3, the DNA is TGCGCCAGCAGCTTGGACACGAGCTCCTACAATGAGCAGTTCTTC. Translated, it gives CASSLDTSSYNEQFF.

The chain recombines TRBV27 with TRBJ1-2; 10 bases map to TRBD1. V lost 3 bases, J lost 7 bases, and 11 bases stayed unmatched. Looked up from germline, CDR1 is MNHEY and CDR2 is SMNVEV (reference sequence). The CDR3 loop spans 16 amino acids. In nucleotides, the CDR3 is TGTGCCAGCAGTTTTTTTGGTGACAGGGGGCTGAGTGGCTACACCTTC. Translating it yields CASSFFGDRGLSGYTF.

V usage is TRBV5-1 and J usage is TRBJ2-7; tentatively, D is TRBD1 (5 bases). The CDR3 loop spans 14 amino acids. Germline CDR1 reads SGHRS; CDR2 reads YFSETQ. V was pared by 4 bases and J by 4 bases, with 15 bases between. CDR3 nucleotides: TGCGCCAGCAGCGGCAGGGTCCCACCTTACGAGCAGTACTTC. This gives the protein CASSGRVPPYEQYF. Using reference TRBV5-1 and TRBJ2-7 for the parts outside the CDR3, the full variable domain is KAGVTQTPRYLIKTRGQQVTLSCSPISGHRSVSWYQQTPGQGLQFLFEYFSETQRNKGNFPGRFSGRQFSNSRSEMNVSTLELGDSALYLCASSGRVPPYEQYFGPGTRLTVT.